Listed below are T cell receptor beta chains from one sample, sequenced in a study of T cell responses to AZD1222 COVID-19 vaccine. Method: immunoSEQ multiplex PCR; TCRdb's copy keeps in-frame clones and lacks some. The sample holds more than 95,000 clones, roughly 90% seen once. Sequencing was performed on peripheral blood, taken on day 0 of AZD1222 vaccination. The receptors stem from an adult in good health. The CDR3 runs from the conserved cysteine through the conserved F or W. Each record gives: V gene, D gene, clone size, J gene, CDR3 protein, CDR3 DNA. D genes are given only for firm matches. The listing skips clone size in some rows; elsewhere it reads once, few, many or a size class.

TRBV10-1	.	.	TRBJ2-2	CASSESRRGSAGELFF	TGCGCCAGCAGTGAGTCGCGTAGGGGGAGCGCCGGGGAGCTGTTTTTT
TRBV12-3/TRBV12-4	.	.	TRBJ2-7	CASSREYEQYF	TGTGCCAGCAGTCGGGAGTACGAGCAGTACTTC
TRBV7-9	.	.	TRBJ2-3	CASSLGTVTDTQYF	TGTGCCAGCAGCTTAGGGACAGTCACAGATACGCAGTATTTT
TRBV5-1	.	.	TRBJ1-2	CASSLARIGGGTGYGYTF	TGCGCCAGCAGCTTGGCTCGAATTGGTGGGGGCACGGGCTATGGCTACACCTTC
TRBV18	.	.	TRBJ2-3	CASSPGSRGQDTQYF	TGTGCCAGCTCACCGGGGAGCCGGGGGCAAGATACGCAGTATTTT
TRBV6-5	.	.	TRBJ1-1	CASSYEATEAFF	TGTGCCAGCAGTTATGAGGCCACTGAAGCTTTCTTT
TRBV5-1	.	.	TRBJ1-1	CASSPAAGAGNTEAFF	TGCGCCAGCAGCCCGGCGGCGGGGGCGGGGAACACTGAAGCTTTCTTT
TRBV2	.	.	TRBJ1-4	CASSVRINEKLFF	TGTGCCAGCAGTGTACGGATCAATGAAAAACTGTTTTTT
TRBV12-5	.	.	TRBJ2-3	CASGPRGPPTDTQYF	TGTGCTAGTGGTCCACGCGGCCCCCCCACAGATACGCAGTATTTT
TRBV19	.	.	TRBJ1-1	CASSQLGGNRVAFF	TGTGCCAGTAGCCAACTGGGGGGGAACAGGGTGGCTTTCTTT
TRBV7-2	.	.	TRBJ1-6	CASSGPPMNNSPLHF	TGTGCCAGCAGCGGTCCTCCGATGAATAATTCACCCCTCCACTTT
TRBV5-1	.	.	TRBJ2-2	CASSTGDPANTGELFF	TGCGCCAGCAGTACCGGGGACCCCGCGAACACCGGGGAGCTGTTTTTT
TRBV18	.	.	TRBJ2-7	CASSAAQGREQYF	TGTGCCAGCTCAGCGGCCCAGGGGAGGGAGCAGTACTTC
TRBV28	.	.	TRBJ1-6	CASSRVGAGYNSPLHF	TGTGCCAGCAGTCGGGTAGGGGCAGGCTATAATTCACCCCTCCACTTT
TRBV4-1	.	.	TRBJ2-1	CASSQAQWGLVYNEQFF	TGCGCCAGCAGCCAAGCTCAATGGGGACTGGTCTACAATGAGCAGTTCTTC
TRBV5-6	TRBD1	once	TRBJ1-1	CASSRDRVGAFF	TGTGCCAGCAGCCGCGACAGGGTAGGGGCTTTCTTT
TRBV19	TRBD1	once	TRBJ1-1	CASSILIIRDSAMNTEAFF	TGTGCCAGTAGTATCCTAATTATCCGGGACAGTGCTATGAACACTGAAGCTTTCTTT
TRBV7-8	TRBD1	.	TRBJ1-2	CASSLRDRGGYTF	TGTGCCAGCAGCTTGAGGGACAGGGGAGGCTACACCTTC
TRBV5-1	.	.	TRBJ2-6	CASSLQASGANVLTF	TGCGCCAGCAGCTTACAGGCCTCTGGGGCCAACGTCCTGACTTTC
TRBV30	.	once	TRBJ2-5	CAWSTTRVVETQYF	TGTGCCTGGAGTACGACTAGGGTGGTAGAGACCCAGTACTTC
TRBV7-9	TRBD1	.	TRBJ2-1	CASSLGRGTGRNEQFF	TGTGCCAGCAGCTTGGGCCGCGGGACAGGGAGGAATGAGCAGTTCTTC
TRBV30	.	.	TRBJ2-4	CAWTPVPTGKYDIQYF	TGTGCCTGGACGCCCGTACCTACAGGGAAATACGACATTCAGTACTTC
TRBV9	TRBD1	.	TRBJ2-1	CASSWNRGLRYNEQFF	TGTGCCAGCAGCTGGAACAGGGGGCTTCGGTACAATGAGCAGTTCTTC
TRBV30	.	.	TRBJ1-6	CAWSVQVDSPLHF	TGTGCCTGGAGTGTACAGGTTGATTCACCCCTCCACTTT
TRBV6-2/TRBV6-3	TRBD1	once	TRBJ1-1	CASSRHITTGSGTEAFF	TGTGCCAGCAGCAGACATATTACGACAGGGTCGGGGACTGAAGCTTTCTTT
TRBV20-1	.	.	TRBJ1-6	CSASTVNSPLHF	TGCAGTGCTAGTACAGTAAATTCACCCCTCCACTTT